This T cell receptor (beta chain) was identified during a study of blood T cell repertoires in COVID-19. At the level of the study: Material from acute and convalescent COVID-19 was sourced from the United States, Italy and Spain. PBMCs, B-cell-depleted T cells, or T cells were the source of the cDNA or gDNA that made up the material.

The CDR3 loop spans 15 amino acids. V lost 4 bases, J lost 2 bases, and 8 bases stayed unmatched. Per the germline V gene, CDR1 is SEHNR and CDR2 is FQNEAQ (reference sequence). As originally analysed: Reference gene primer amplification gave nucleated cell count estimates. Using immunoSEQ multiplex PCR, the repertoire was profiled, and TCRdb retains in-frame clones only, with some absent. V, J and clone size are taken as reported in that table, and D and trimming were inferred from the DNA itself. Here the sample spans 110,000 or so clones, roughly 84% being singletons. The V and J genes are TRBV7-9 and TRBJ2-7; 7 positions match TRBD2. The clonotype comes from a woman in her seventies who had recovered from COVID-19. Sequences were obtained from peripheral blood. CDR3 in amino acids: CASSSGTIRTYEQYF. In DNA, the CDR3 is TGTGCCAGCAGCTCCGGGACTATTCGAACCTACGAGCAGTACTTC.